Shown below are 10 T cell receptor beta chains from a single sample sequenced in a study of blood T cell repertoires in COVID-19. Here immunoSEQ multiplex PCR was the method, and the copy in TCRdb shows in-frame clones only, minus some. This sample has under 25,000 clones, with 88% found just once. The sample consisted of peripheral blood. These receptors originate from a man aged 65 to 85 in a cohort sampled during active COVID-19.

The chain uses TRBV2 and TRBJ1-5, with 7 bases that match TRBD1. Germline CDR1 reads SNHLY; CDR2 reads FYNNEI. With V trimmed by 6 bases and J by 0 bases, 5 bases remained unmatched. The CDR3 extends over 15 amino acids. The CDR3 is CASRRTGHSNQPQHF. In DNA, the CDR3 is TGTGCCAGCAGACGGACAGGACATAGCAATCAGCCCCAGCATTTT.

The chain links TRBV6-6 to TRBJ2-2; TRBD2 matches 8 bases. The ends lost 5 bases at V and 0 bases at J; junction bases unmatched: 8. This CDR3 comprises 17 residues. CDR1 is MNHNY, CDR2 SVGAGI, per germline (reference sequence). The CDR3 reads CASSHAWTSTNTGELFF. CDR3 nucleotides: TGTGCCAGCAGTCATGCGTGGACTAGCACGAACACCGGGGAGCTGTTTTTT.

The CDR3 DNA follows: TGTGCCAGCAGTTTCCTTTCCCCCCCTACTAGCGGGAGACCTGGCGAGCAGTACTTC. Translated, it gives CASSFLSPPTSGRPGEQYF. This chain links TRBV27 with TRBJ2-7, with 11 bases aligning to TRBD2. V gave up 3 bases and J gave up 6 bases; unmatched junction bases: 19. The CDR3 has 19 amino acids. Germline V gene sequence: CDR1 MNHEY, CDR2 SMNVEV (reference sequence).

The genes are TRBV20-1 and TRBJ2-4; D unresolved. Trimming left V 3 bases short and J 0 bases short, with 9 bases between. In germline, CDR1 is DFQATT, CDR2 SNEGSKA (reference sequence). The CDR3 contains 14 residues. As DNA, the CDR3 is TGCAGTGCTAGTGTCAGTCTAGCCAAAAACATTCAGTACTTC. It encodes CSASVSLAKNIQYF.

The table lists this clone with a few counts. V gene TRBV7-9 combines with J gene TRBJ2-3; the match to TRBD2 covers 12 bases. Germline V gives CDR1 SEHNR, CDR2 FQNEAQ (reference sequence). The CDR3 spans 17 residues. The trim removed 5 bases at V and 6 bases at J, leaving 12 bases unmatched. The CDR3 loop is CASSPFSSGRARDTQYF. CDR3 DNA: TGTGCCAGCAGCCCGTTTTCTAGCGGGAGGGCCCGGGATACGCAGTATTTT.

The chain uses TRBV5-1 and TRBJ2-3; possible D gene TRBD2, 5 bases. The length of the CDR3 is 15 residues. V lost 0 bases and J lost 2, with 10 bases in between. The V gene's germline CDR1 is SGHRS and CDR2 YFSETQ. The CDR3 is CASSLAGRATDTQYF. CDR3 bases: TGCGCCAGCAGCTTGGCCGGGCGGGCCACAGATACGCAGTATTTT.

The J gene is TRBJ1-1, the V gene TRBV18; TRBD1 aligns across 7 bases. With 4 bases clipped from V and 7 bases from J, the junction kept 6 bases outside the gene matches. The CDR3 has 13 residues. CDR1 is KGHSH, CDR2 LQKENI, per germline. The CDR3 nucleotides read TGTGCCAGCTCACTGACAGGGAGGAATGAAGCTTTCTTT. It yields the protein CASSLTGRNEAFF.

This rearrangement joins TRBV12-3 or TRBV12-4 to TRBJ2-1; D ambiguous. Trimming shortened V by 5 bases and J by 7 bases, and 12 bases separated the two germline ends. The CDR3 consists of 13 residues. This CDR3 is CASSAVLRNEQFF. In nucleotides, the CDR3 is TGTGCCAGCAGTGCAGTACTAAGGAATGAGCAGTTCTTC.

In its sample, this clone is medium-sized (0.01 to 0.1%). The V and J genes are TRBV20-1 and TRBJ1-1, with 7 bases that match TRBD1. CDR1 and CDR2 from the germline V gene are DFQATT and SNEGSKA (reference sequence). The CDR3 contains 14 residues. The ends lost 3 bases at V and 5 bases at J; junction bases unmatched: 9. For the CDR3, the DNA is TGCAGTGCTAGTCCCTTAGACAGGGAGACTGAAGCTTTCTTT. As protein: CSASPLDRETEAFF.

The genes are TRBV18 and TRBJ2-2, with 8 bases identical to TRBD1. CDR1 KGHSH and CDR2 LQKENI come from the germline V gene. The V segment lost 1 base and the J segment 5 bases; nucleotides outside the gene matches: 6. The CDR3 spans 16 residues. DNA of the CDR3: TGTGCCAGCTCACCACGACAGGGGTTCGGGACCGGGGAGCTGTTTTTT. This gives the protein CASSPRQGFGTGELFF.